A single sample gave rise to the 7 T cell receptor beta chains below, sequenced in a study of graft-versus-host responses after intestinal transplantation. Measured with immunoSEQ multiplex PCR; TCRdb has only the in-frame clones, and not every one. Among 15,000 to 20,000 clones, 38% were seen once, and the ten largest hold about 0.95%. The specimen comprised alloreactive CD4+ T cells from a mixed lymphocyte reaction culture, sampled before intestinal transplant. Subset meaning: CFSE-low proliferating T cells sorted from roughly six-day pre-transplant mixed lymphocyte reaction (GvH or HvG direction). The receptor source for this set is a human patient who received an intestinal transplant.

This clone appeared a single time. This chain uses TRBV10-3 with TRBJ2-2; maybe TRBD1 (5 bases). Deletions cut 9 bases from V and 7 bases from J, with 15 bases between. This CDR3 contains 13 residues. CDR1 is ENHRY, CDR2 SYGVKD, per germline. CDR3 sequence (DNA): TGTGCCATAGGGGCAGAGATTAACGGGGAGCTGTTTTTT. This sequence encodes CAIGAEINGELFF.

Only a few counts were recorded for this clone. CDR3 sequence (DNA): TGCGCCAGCACCCCGGCACAGGGAAACACTGAAGCTTTCTTT. Its translation is CASTPAQGNTEAFF. The rearrangement joins TRBV5-1 to TRBJ1-1; a weak D match, TRBD1 (6 bases). CDR3 size: 14 residues. V gave up 6 bases and J gave up 2 bases, with 14 bases separating them. CDR1 and CDR2 from the germline V gene are SGHRS and YFSETQ.

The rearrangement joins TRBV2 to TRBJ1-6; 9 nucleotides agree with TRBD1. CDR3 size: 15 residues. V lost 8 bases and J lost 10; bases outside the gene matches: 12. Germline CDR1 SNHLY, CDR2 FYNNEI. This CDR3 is CASGGQGILSSPLHF. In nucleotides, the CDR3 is TGTGCCAGCGGGGGACAGGGTATTCTTAGCTCACCCCTCCACTTT.

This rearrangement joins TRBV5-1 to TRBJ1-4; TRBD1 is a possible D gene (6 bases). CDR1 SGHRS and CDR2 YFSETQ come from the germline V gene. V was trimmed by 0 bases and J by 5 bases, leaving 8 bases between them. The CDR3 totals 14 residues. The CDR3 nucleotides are TGCGCCAGCAGCTTGGGACAGGAAAATGAAAAACTGTTTTTT. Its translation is CASSLGQENEKLFF.

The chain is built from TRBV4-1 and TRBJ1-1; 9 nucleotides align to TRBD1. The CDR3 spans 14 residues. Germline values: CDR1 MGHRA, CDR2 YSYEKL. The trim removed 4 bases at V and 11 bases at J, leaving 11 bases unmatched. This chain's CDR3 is CASSRGGQGRYAFF. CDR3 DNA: TGCGCCAGCAGCCGGGGCGGACAGGGGAGATACGCTTTCTTT.

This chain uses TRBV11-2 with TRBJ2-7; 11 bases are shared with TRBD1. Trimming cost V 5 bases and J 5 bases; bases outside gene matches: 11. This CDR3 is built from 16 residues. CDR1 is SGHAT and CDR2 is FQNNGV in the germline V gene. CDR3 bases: TGTGCCAGCAGCAGAGATCTGGGACAGGGGGGCCACGAGCAGTACTTC. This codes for CASSRDLGQGGHEQYF. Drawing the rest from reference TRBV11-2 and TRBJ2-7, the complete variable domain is EAGVAQSPRYKIIEKRQSVAFWCNPISGHATLYWYQQILGQGPKLLIQFQNNGVVDDSQLPKDRFSAERLKGVDSTLKIQPAKLEDSAVYLCASSRDLGQGGHEQYFGPGTRLTVT.

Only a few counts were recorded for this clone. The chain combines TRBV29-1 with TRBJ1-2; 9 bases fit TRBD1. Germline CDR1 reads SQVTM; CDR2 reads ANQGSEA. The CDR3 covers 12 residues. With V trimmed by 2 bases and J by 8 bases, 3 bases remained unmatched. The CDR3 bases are TGCAGCGTTGAATACAGGGGGCAAGGCTACACCTTC. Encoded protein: CSVEYRGQGYTF.